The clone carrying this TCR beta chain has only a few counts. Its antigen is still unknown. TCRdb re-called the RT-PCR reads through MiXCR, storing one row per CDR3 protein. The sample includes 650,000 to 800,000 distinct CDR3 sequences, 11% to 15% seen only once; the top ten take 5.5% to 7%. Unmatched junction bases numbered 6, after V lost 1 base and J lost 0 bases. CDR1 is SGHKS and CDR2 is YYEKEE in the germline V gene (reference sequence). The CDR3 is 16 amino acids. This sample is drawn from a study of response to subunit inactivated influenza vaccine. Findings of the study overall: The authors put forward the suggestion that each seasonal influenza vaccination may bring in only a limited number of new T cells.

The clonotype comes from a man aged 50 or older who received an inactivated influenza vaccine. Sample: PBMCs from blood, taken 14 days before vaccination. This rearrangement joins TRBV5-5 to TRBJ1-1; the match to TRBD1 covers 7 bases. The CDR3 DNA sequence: TGTGCCAGCAGCTTGTTTCCGACAGGGATGAACACTGAAGCTTTCTTT. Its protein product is CASSLFPTGMNTEAFF.